The 8 T cell receptor beta chains in this list originate from one sample, sequenced in a study of cytomegalovirus exposure and HLA in healthy donors (dated by TCRdb to about 2017). Preparation of the library involved the immunoSEQ multiplex PCR assay. For the multiplex PCR, a mixture combining 60 forward primers for TCR Vbeta segments and 13 reverse primers for TCR Jbeta segments was used. TCRdb holds this immuneACCESS table with in-frame rearrangements only. Some clones are missing; in checked studies, unresolved V genes explain under half, and the rest has no known cause. This sample holds some 160,000 clones; roughly 82% were observed only once. Together, the top ten hold approximately 0.47% of the sample. Sequences were obtained from PBMCs. Receptor source: a woman in her fifties or sixties in good health and CMV-seronegative.

J is TRBJ2-1 and V is TRBV5-4, with D maybe TRBD1 (5 bases). Trimming pared 6 bases from V and 2 bases from J, leaving 15 bases between. Germline V gives CDR1 SGHNT, CDR2 YYREEE (reference sequence). This CDR3 has 15 residues. This CDR3 is CASNQGIGTYNEQFF. The CDR3 DNA reads TGTGCCAGCAACCAGGGAATTGGGACCTACAATGAGCAGTTCTTC.

CDR3 region: CASSIGTSGSSDTQYF. As DNA, the CDR3 is TGTGCCAGTAGTATAGGGACTAGCGGGAGCTCAGATACGCAGTATTTT. The chain links TRBV19 to TRBJ2-3; the match to TRBD2 covers 13 bases. Germline V gene data show CDR1 as LNHDA and CDR2 as SQIVND (reference sequence). V lost 1 base to trimming and J lost 4 bases; unmatched junction nucleotides: 2. This CDR3 spans 16 amino acids.

V and J are TRBV9 and TRBJ2-5; 8 bases fit TRBD2. Germline CDR1 reads SGDLS; CDR2 reads YYNGEE. The ends lost 0 bases at V and 0 bases at J; junction bases unmatched: 4. This CDR3 spans 16 amino acids. The DNA for the CDR3 is TGTGCCAGCAGCGTAGGAAGAGCGGGGGACCAAGAGACCCAGTACTTC. This sequence encodes CASSVGRAGDQETQYF.

The chain has TRBV27 and TRBJ1-2; weak D call: TRBD1 (6 bases). V was clipped by 6 bases and J by 7 bases, with 12 bases between them. CDR1 and CDR2 from the germline V gene are MNHEY and SMNVEV (reference sequence). This CDR3 spans 12 amino acids. The CDR3 nucleotides read TGTGCCAGCAGCCCTACAGGGTTTGGCTACACCTTC. Amino acids: CASSPTGFGYTF.

The V gene is TRBV9, the J gene TRBJ2-1; the match to TRBD2 covers 7 bases. The CDR3 extends over 15 amino acids. The V and J ends lost 1 base and 4 bases, in that order; junction bases with no gene match: 5. Germline CDR1 is SGDLS and CDR2 is YYNGEE. The CDR3 DNA sequence: TGTGCCAGCAGCGTATTAGCGGGTGCTTACAATGAGCAGTTCTTC. It yields the protein CASSVLAGAYNEQFF.

This clone was picked up a small number of times. At one end, the junction sequence differs from germline, possibly due to a read error. The J gene is TRBJ2-1, the V gene TRBV10-1; 13 positions match TRBD2. Germline CDR1 is WNHNN and CDR2 is SYGVQD (reference sequence). The CDR3 has 15 amino acids. The CDR3 region has the DNA TGCGCCAGCAGTGAAGGATCCGGGACTAGCGGGGATTCGATCTTC. Translated, it gives CASSEGSGTSGDSIF.

The rearrangement uses TRBV6-5 and TRBJ2-5; TRBD2 agrees at 11 bases. In germline, CDR1 is MNHEY, CDR2 SVGAGI. The V gene end was trimmed by 2 bases and the J gene end by 3 bases; junction bases not matched to a gene: 5. CDR3 length: 16 amino acids. CDR3 sequence (DNA): TGTGCCAGCAGTTACCCGAGACTAGCGGGGAAAGAGACCCAGTACTTC. This codes for CASSYPRLAGKETQYF.

V and J are TRBV9 and TRBJ1-1; 7 bases agree with TRBD1. CDR3 size: 14 residues. After removal of 3 bases from V and 5 bases from J, the junction contained 7 bases not matched to a gene. Germline V gives CDR1 SGDLS, CDR2 YYNGEE. Here the CDR3 DNA reads TGTGCCAGCAGCGGAACAGGGGCGGGGACTGAAGCTTTCTTT. This translates into CASSGTGAGTEAFF.